The clone carrying this T cell receptor (beta chain) has a count of ten or more. The sample is drawn from a study of T-cell reconstitution after alpha-beta-depleted transplantation in children. Preparation of the TCRbeta library used unique molecular identifiers. TCRdb re-derived calls from the PCR reads in MiXCR, one entry per CDR3 protein. Of 240,000 or so distinct CDR3 sequences in the sample, around 12% were seen once. The V gene's germline CDR1 is LNHDA and CDR2 SQIVND (reference sequence). The CDR3 contains 15 residues. V lost 5 bases and J 2 bases, leaving 14 bases between the germline ends. This rearrangement joins TRBV19 to TRBJ2-3; no definite D call. The sample consisted of PBMCs from the stem cell graft donor, taken from the stem cell graft. The receptor was isolated from a human donor who donated a stem cell graft to a child with acute lymphoblastic leukemia. The CDR3 spells CASSSDQRPTDTQYF. In nucleotides, the CDR3 is TGTGCCAGTAGTTCGGATCAAAGGCCCACAGATACGCAGTATTTT.